This T cell receptor beta chain was recovered during a study of molecular identifiers for immune sequencing clone quantification. General study findings and limits: Spiked Jurkat TCR RNA equivalent to one cell reportedly surfaced among roughly 1 million naive cells.

In this sample, this clonotype turned up a few times. What it binds is unknown. The CDR3 totals 11 residues. Germline-derived CDR1 and CDR2 are SNHLY and FYNNEI. Trimming stripped 1 base from V and 8 bases from J, with 4 bases between. TCRdb reprocessed the PCR reads via MiXCR and lists one record per CDR3 protein. The sample consists of approximately 500,000 distinct CDR3 sequences, roughly 24% of them appearing once. This TCR came from a human donor in good health. Some libraries in this study had Jurkat cell RNA spiked in. Sequencing used naive CD8+ T cells from blood, with Jurkat cell RNA spiked in. Documented subset: FACS-sorted CD8+CD4-CCR7+CD45RA+ naive T cells. This rearrangement joins TRBV2 to TRBJ2-3; D is uncertain. CDR3 coding DNA: TGTGCCAGCAGTGAAGATGGTACGCAGTATTTT. Amino acid sequence: CASSEDGTQYF.